The 30 T cell receptor beta chains given below trace back to one sample, sequenced in a study of blood T cell repertoires in COVID-19. Generated by immunoSEQ multiplex PCR, the TCRdb table keeps only in-frame clones and is missing some. The repertoire has some 370,000 clones, around four fifths of them found once; the top ten carry less than 6%. The sequenced sample consisted of PBMCs or T cells enriched from blood (not recorded which). Receptors were obtained from a woman aged 50 to 60 who had recovered from COVID-19.

The chain recombines TRBV7-2 with TRBJ1-6; perhaps TRBD1 as D (6 bases). The V and J ends lost 1 base and 7 bases respectively, with 17 bases between them. The germline gives CDR1 SGHTA, CDR2 FQGNSA. CDR3 length: 17 amino acids. As DNA, the CDR3 is TGTGCCAGCAGCTTAGGTGGTGTGGGGGCAAGGAATTCACCCCTCCACTTT. Translating gives CASSLGGVGARNSPLHF.

CDR3 in DNA: TGTGCCAGCAGGGGGACAGGGGGCATTAGCAATCAGCCCCAGCATTTT. This translates into CASRGTGGISNQPQHF. The rearrangement links TRBV2 to TRBJ1-5; 12 nucleotides match TRBD1. J lost 0 bases, V lost 6 bases, and 3 bases had no gene match. The CDR3 consists of 16 residues. CDR1 is SNHLY and CDR2 is FYNNEI in the germline V gene.

V and J are TRBV29-1 and TRBJ1-2; TRBD1 matches 10 bases. Trimming at V came to 5 bases and at J to 3 bases, leaving 3 bases not matched to a gene. The CDR3 is made up of 13 amino acids. Per the germline V gene, CDR1 is SQVTM and CDR2 is ANQGSEA. The CDR3 loop is CSVKTGGYYGYTF. The CDR3 DNA reads as TGCAGCGTTAAGACAGGGGGCTACTATGGCTACACCTTC. The full variable domain, with the rest looked up from reference TRBV29-1 and TRBJ1-2, is SAVISQKPSRDICQRGTSLTIQCQVDSQVTMMFWYRQQPGQSLTLIATANQGSEATYESGFVIDKFPISRPNLTFSTLTVSNMSPEDSSIYLCSVKTGGYYGYTFGSGTRLTVV.

This clone was seen a handful of times. V is TRBV5-1 and J is TRBJ1-2; 12 bases match TRBD1. The germline V gene encodes CDR1 SGHRS and CDR2 YFSETQ. The CDR3 consists of 15 residues. V gave up 4 bases and J gave up 8 bases; unmatched junction bases: 9. The CDR3 coding sequence is TGCGCCAGCAGCCCGGAGGGGACAGGGGGCTTCGGCTACACCTTC. Translated, it gives CASSPEGTGGFGYTF.

The chain is built from TRBV18 and TRBJ2-3; 11 bases match TRBD2. Germline-derived CDR1 and CDR2 are KGHSH and LQKENI. This CDR3 is built from 16 residues. J was trimmed by 1 base and V by 2 bases; bases with no gene match: 2. Here the CDR3 reads CASSPLAGGGTDTQYF. For the CDR3, the DNA is TGTGCCAGCTCACCATTAGCGGGAGGGGGCACAGATACGCAGTATTTT.

This clone appeared once. The V gene is TRBV3-1 (or the pseudogene TRBV3-2), the J gene TRBJ2-1; no clear D. Trimming left V 0 bases short and J 0 bases short, with 12 bases between. The CDR3 consists of 17 residues. Germline values: CDR1 LGHDT, CDR2 YNNKEL (reference sequence). The CDR3: CASSQDNHRSSYNEQFF. The DNA for the CDR3 is TGTGCCAGCAGCCAAGATAACCACCGGAGCTCCTACAATGAGCAGTTCTTC.

The CDR3 region has the DNA TGTGCCAGCAGCTCCCTAGGTGGCAGCGTTCCCGCAGGGGGGCTGGATGGCTACACCTTC. This codes for CASSSLGGSVPAGGLDGYTF. The chain links TRBV7-3 to TRBJ1-2, with TRBD1 matching 7 bases. CDR3 length equals 20 residues. The junction had 26 bases not matched to a gene; V was cut back by 4 bases and J by 6 bases. Germline CDR1 reads SGHTA; CDR2 reads FQGTGA.

This chain uses TRBV2 with TRBJ2-7, with 8 bases lining up with TRBD1. The V segment lost 5 bases and the J segment 6 bases; nucleotides outside the gene matches: 6. The CDR3 runs 13 residues. Germline V gene sequence: CDR1 SNHLY, CDR2 FYNNEI. CDR3 residues: CASSPGGNGEQYF. The CDR3 DNA is TGTGCCAGCAGTCCAGGGGGCAACGGCGAGCAGTACTTC.

This clone was seen more than once but under ten times. This CDR3 reads CASSLITGSEQFF. For the CDR3, the DNA is TGTGCCAGCAGCTTAATCACAGGATCTGAGCAGTTCTTC. J is TRBJ2-1 and V is TRBV7-9; tentative D call: TRBD1 (5 bases). Germline loops: CDR1 SEHNR, CDR2 FQNEAQ (reference sequence). CDR3 length: 13 amino acids. The V and J ends lost 2 bases and 9 bases respectively, with 11 bases between them.

The rearrangement uses TRBV19 and TRBJ1-5; tentatively, D is TRBD1 (6 bases). The CDR3 loop spans 12 amino acids. V was cut by 6 bases and J by 6 bases, with 9 bases left in between. Germline CDR1 and CDR2: LNHDA and SQIVND (reference sequence). The CDR3 region is CASRWGRQPQHF. The CDR3 nucleotides are TGTGCCAGTAGGTGGGGGCGTCAGCCCCAGCATTTT. The entire variable domain, with the rest obtained from reference TRBV19 and TRBJ1-5, is as follows: DGGITQSPKYLFRKEGQNVTLSCEQNLNHDAMYWYRQDPGQGLRLIYYSQIVNDFQKGDIAEGYSVSREKKESFPLTVTSAQKNPTAFYLCASRWGRQPQHFGDGTRLSIL.

CDR3 bases: TGCGCCAGCAGCTTGGTAGTAGCTTCCACCGGGGAGCTGTTTTTT. Amino acid sequence: CASSLVVASTGELFF. The chain recombines TRBV5-1 with TRBJ2-2; D is undetermined. CDR1 and CDR2 (germline): SGHRS, YFSETQ. Trimming took 0 bases from V and 4 from J, leaving 10 bases between them. This CDR3 has 15 amino acids.

This chain connects TRBV18 to TRBJ2-7; D call uncertain. The germline V and J ends were trimmed by 3 bases and 3 bases, with 9 bases remaining between them. The CDR3 is made up of 13 amino acids. CDR1 is KGHSH, CDR2 LQKENI, per germline. The CDR3 DNA sequence: TGTGCCAGCTCACCTCCAGTCATCTACGAGCAGTACTTC. Its translation is CASSPPVIYEQYF.

This clone has a single count. Other DNA sequences in the sample encode the same CDR3. The chain is built from TRBV27 and TRBJ1-1, with no clear D. Trimming left V 2 bases short and J 1 base short, with 5 bases between. CDR1 and CDR2 (germline): MNHEY, SMNVEV (reference sequence). The CDR3 sequence is 13 residues long. The CDR3 region is CASSLAENTEAFF. The DNA for the CDR3 is TGTGCCAGCAGTTTAGCAGAGAACACTGAAGCTTTCTTT.

This chain links TRBV6-5 with TRBJ2-5, with 7 bases identical to TRBD2. CDR3 length: 12 residues. The trim removed 6 bases at V and 9 bases at J, leaving 7 bases unmatched. Germline V gives CDR1 MNHEY, CDR2 SVGAGI. The DNA of the CDR3 is TGTGCCAGCAGCCCACCCCGGGGGGCCCAGTACTTC. It is translated as CASSPPRGAQYF.

The V call is TRBV5-5, the J call TRBJ2-7; D not certain. Germline CDR1 is SGHKS and CDR2 is YYEKEE (reference sequence). The ends were cut back, 3 bases at V and 4 bases at J, with 8 bases in the middle. CDR3 length equals 12 residues. The CDR3 reads CASSSQRYEQYF. The CDR3 DNA reads TGTGCCAGCAGCTCCCAACGGTACGAGCAGTACTTC.

This rearrangement joins TRBV18 to TRBJ2-6; 10 bases line up with TRBD1. Germline-derived CDR1 and CDR2 are KGHSH and LQKENI. The ends lost 3 bases at V and 3 bases at J; junction bases unmatched: 2. This CDR3 is built from 16 residues. Here the CDR3 reads CASSPDRGLGANVLTF. The CDR3 coding sequence is TGTGCCAGCTCACCCGACAGGGGGCTTGGGGCCAACGTCCTGACTTTC.

The rearrangement uses TRBV11-1 and TRBJ1-1, with 8 nucleotides matching TRBD1. Germline V lookup: CDR1 SGHAT, CDR2 FQDESV (reference sequence). The CDR3 sequence is 15 residues long. J was trimmed by 8 bases and V by 5 bases; bases with no gene match: 13. The CDR3 DNA is TGTGCCAGCAGCGTTAACCCGGGACAGGCCGCGGAAGCTTTCTTT. Protein sequence: CASSVNPGQAAEAFF.

The chain uses TRBV5-1 and TRBJ1-1, with a weak D call TRBD1 (5 bases). V was pared by 0 bases and J by 0 bases, with 9 bases between. Germline V CDR1 and CDR2: SGHRS, YFSETQ. CDR3 length: 15 amino acids. CDR3 in amino acids: CASSLVWGMNTEAFF. The CDR3 nucleotides are TGCGCCAGCAGCTTGGTATGGGGCATGAACACTGAAGCTTTCTTT.

The chain carries TRBV9 and TRBJ1-1; TRBD1 matches at 9 bases. J was trimmed by 4 bases and V by 5 bases; bases with no gene match: 9. This CDR3 contains 15 residues. The germline gives CDR1 SGDLS, CDR2 YYNGEE. CDR3 loop: CASSGTGLGGTEAFF. CDR3 nucleotides: TGTGCCAGCAGTGGGACAGGGTTAGGGGGCACTGAAGCTTTCTTT.

The genes are TRBV19 and TRBJ1-1; TRBD1 agrees at 11 bases. The length of the CDR3 is 14 residues. Per the germline V gene, CDR1 is LNHDA and CDR2 is SQIVND (reference sequence). Germline trimming cut 3 bases from V and 9 bases from J; bases unmatched to any gene: 6. CDR3 nucleotides: TGTGCCAGTAGTATGGACAGGGGGCAGAGGAAAGCTTTCTTT. Translation: CASSMDRGQRKAFF.

The chain carries TRBV27 and TRBJ1-1; 7 bases are a match to TRBD1. J lost 11 bases, V lost 5 bases, and 11 bases had no gene match. Germline V gene data show CDR1 as MNHEY and CDR2 as SMNVEV (reference sequence). CDR3 length: 13 residues. The CDR3 region has the DNA TGTGCCAGCAGTCCCGGTCAGGGGGTTGGTGCTTTCTTT. It codes for CASSPGQGVGAFF.

The rearrangement uses TRBV27 and TRBJ2-1; 10 bases align to TRBD1. The CDR3 has 14 amino acids. J lost 5 bases, V lost 7 bases, and 5 bases had no gene match. The germline V gene has CDR1 MNHEY and CDR2 SMNVEV (reference sequence). Here the CDR3 reads CASKGTGVNNEQFF. In nucleotides, the CDR3 is TGTGCCAGCAAGGGGACAGGGGTCAACAATGAGCAGTTCTTC.

The chain employs TRBV19 and TRBJ1-4; maybe TRBD1 (6 bases). Trimming shortened V by 3 bases and J by 6 bases, and 20 bases separated the two germline ends. This CDR3 contains 17 residues. Germline V gene lookup returns CDR1 LNHDA and CDR2 SQIVND (reference sequence). The CDR3 DNA is TGTGCCAGTAGTATTGGAACAGGGTTGGGAAGAGATGAAAAACTGTTTTTT. As protein: CASSIGTGLGRDEKLFF.

The J gene is TRBJ2-1, the V gene TRBV27; 13 bases are shared with TRBD2. Trimming took 4 bases from V and 8 from J; bases not matched to a gene: 17. The CDR3 runs 19 residues. The V gene's germline CDR1 is MNHEY and CDR2 SMNVEV (reference sequence). The CDR3: CASSSRPPWTSGRGDEQFF. The CDR3 DNA is TGTGCCAGCAGTTCCCGGCCCCCCTGGACTAGCGGGAGAGGCGATGAGCAGTTCTTC.

This clone has just a few counts. This sample includes further DNA sequences coding for the same CDR3. V and J are TRBV18 and TRBJ1-1, with 7 bases matching TRBD1. CDR3 length equals 15 residues. Trimming cost V 3 bases and J 2 bases; bases outside gene matches: 6. Germline values: CDR1 KGHSH, CDR2 LQKENI. Here the CDR3 DNA reads TGTGCCAGCTCACCCCGACAGGGAGATAACACTGAAGCTTTCTTT. This translates into CASSPRQGDNTEAFF.

The chain combines TRBV6-5 with TRBJ1-2; 7 bases agree with TRBD1. Trimming cost V 5 bases and J 8 bases; bases outside gene matches: 14. The CDR3 extends over 15 amino acids. Germline loops: CDR1 MNHEY, CDR2 SVGAGI. In nucleotides, the CDR3 is TGTGCCAGCAGTCGAATCGGACAGGACTATCTCGGCTACACCTTC. Protein: CASSRIGQDYLGYTF.

The rearrangement joins TRBV3-1 (or the pseudogene TRBV3-2) to TRBJ2-7, with 11 nucleotides matching TRBD1. The trim removed 4 bases at V and 7 bases at J, leaving 12 bases unmatched. Per the germline V gene, CDR1 is LGHDT and CDR2 is YNNKEL (reference sequence). The length of the CDR3 is 16 residues. The CDR3 sequence: CASSLRDRGSGEEQYF. DNA of the CDR3: TGTGCCAGCAGCCTCCGGGACAGGGGGTCTGGAGAAGAGCAGTACTTC.

J is TRBJ2-7 and V is TRBV6-2 or TRBV6-3, with 7 nucleotides matching TRBD2. The germline V gene encodes CDR1 MNHEY and CDR2 SVGEGT. The CDR3 has 16 amino acids. J gave up 1 base and V 6 bases, and 12 bases lay outside the gene matches. CDR3 DNA sequence: TGTGCCAGCAGCGGCCTGTTCGGCGGGGGATCCTACGAGCAGTACTTC. Protein: CASSGLFGGGSYEQYF.

J is TRBJ1-3 and V is TRBV6-5; the match to TRBD1 covers 9 bases. This CDR3 region has 15 residues. V was pared by 5 bases and J by 2 bases, with 4 bases of the junction left unmatched. Germline values: CDR1 MNHEY, CDR2 SVGAGI. The CDR3 DNA is TGTGCCAGCAGTCGGGACAGGGTCCCTGGAAACACCATATATTTT. It yields the protein CASSRDRVPGNTIYF.

The CDR3 DNA sequence: TGTGCCAGCAGCTTCTTCCCCAGTAACTATGGCTACACCTTC. Protein product: CASSFFPSNYGYTF. The chain has TRBV7-9 and TRBJ1-2, with D unresolved. Germline V gives CDR1 SEHNR, CDR2 FQNEAQ (reference sequence). V gave up 3 bases and J gave up 1 base, with 9 bases separating them. CDR3 size: 14 residues.